This T cell receptor beta chain was obtained from a study of sequential checkpoint blockade in melanoma. Across the whole study: Maintenance nivolumab came after either treatment sequence.

Treatment given: randomized to nivolumab then ipilimumab (arm A) or the reverse (arm B). No patient had prior DNA-damaging chemotherapy. Sorted cells were live CD3+CD8+, lacking CD19 and CD56, from PBMCs. Produced via immunoSEQ multiplex PCR; TCRdb's table is partial and in-frame only. The repertoire holds 4,000 to 5,000 clones, around two thirds seen once, with about 68% in the top ten. The CDR3 has 17 residues. Trimming stripped 0 bases from V and 0 bases from J, with 12 bases between. Germline V gene lookup returns CDR1 LNHNV and CDR2 YYDKDF (reference sequence). This clone has a single count. The chain is built from TRBV15 and TRBJ2-1; possible D gene TRBD2, 7 bases. Sequences were derived from CD8+ T cells sorted from blood (inferred from file names), sampled from a patient given nivolumab and ipilimumab in sequence. The source of this sequence is a human donor with melanoma. As DNA, the CDR3 is TGTGCCACCAGCAGAGATGCGGGGGCAAACTCCTACAATGAGCAGTTCTTC. Translating gives CATSRDAGANSYNEQFF.